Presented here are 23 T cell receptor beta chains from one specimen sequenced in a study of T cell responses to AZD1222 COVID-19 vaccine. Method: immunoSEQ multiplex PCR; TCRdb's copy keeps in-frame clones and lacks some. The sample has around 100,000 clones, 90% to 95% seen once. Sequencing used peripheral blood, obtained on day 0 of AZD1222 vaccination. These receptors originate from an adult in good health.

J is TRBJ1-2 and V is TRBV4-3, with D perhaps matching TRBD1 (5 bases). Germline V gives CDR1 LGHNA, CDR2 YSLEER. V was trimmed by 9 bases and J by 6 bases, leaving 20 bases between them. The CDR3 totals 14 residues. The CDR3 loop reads CARQPGPGNNGYTF. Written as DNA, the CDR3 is TGCGCCAGGCAACCGGGACCCGGCAATAATGGCTACACCTTC.

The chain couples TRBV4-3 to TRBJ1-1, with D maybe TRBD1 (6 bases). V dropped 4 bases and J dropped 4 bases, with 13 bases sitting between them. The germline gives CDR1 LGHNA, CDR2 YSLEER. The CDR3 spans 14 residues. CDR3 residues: CASSPAARGTEAFF. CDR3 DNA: TGCGCCAGCAGCCCGGCGGCCAGGGGCACTGAAGCTTTCTTT.

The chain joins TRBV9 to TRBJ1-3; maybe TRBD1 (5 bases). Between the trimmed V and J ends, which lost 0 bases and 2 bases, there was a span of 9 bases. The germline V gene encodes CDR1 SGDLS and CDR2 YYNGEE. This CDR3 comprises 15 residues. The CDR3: CASSVGGDPGNTIYF. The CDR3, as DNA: TGTGCCAGCAGCGTAGGGGGGGATCCTGGAAACACCATATATTTT.

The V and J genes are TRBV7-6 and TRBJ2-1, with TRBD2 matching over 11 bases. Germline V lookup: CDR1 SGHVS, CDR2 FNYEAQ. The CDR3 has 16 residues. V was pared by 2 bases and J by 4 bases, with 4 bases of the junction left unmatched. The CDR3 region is CASSLRGTSGYNEQFF. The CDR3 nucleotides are TGTGCCAGCAGCTTAAGGGGGACTAGCGGATACAATGAGCAGTTCTTC.

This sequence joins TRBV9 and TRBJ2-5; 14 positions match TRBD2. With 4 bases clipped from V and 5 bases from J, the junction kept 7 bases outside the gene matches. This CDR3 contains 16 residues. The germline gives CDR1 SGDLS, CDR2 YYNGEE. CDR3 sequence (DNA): TGTGCCAGCAGCTTCGGGACTAGCGGGGGAGGGGAGACCCAGTACTTC. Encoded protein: CASSFGTSGGGETQYF.

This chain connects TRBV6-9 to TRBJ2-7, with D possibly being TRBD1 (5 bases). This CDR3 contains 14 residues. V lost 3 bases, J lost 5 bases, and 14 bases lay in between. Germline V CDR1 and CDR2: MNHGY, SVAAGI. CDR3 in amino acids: CASSYRQGTNEQYF. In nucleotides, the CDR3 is TGTGCCAGCAGTTACAGGCAGGGTACGAACGAGCAGTACTTC.

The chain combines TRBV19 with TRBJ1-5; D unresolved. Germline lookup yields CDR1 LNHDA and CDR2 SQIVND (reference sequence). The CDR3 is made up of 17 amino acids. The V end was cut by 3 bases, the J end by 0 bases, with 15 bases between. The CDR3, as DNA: TGTGCCAGTAGTATTTCCTTCGGACTGACTAGCAATCAGCCCCAGCATTTT. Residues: CASSISFGLTSNQPQHF.

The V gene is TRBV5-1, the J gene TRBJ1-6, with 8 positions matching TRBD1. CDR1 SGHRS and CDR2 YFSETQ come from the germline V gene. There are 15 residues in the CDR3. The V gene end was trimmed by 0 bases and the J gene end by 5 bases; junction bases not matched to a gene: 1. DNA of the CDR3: TGCGCCAGCAGCTTGGGGACAGGGAATAATTCACCCCTCCACTTT. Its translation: CASSLGTGNNSPLHF. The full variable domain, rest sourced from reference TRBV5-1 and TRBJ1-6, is KAGVTQTPRYLIKTRGQQVTLSCSPISGHRSVSWYQQTPGQGLQFLFEYFSETQRNKGNFPGRFSGRQFSNSRSEMNVSTLELGDSALYLCASSLGTGNNSPLHFGNGTRLTVT.

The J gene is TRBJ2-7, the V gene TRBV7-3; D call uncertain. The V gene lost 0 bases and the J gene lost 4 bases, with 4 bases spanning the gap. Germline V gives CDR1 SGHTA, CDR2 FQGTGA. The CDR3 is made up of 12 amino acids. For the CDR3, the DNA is TGTGCCAGCAGCTTAACCGGGTACGAGCAGTACTTC. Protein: CASSLTGYEQYF.

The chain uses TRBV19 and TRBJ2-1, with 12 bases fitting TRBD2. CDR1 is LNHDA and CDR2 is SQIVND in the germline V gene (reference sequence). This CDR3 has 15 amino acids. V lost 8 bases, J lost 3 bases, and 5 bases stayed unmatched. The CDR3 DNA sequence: TGTGCCAGTGCTCTAGCGGGAGGGGACTACAATGAGCAGTTCTTC. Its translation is CASALAGGDYNEQFF.

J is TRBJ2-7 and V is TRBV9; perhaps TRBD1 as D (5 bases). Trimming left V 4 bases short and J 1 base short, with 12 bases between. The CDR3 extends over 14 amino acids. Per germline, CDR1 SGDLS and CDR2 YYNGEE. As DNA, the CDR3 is TGTGCCAGCAGCACCGACGACAGTTCCTACGAGCAGTACTTC. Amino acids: CASSTDDSSYEQYF.

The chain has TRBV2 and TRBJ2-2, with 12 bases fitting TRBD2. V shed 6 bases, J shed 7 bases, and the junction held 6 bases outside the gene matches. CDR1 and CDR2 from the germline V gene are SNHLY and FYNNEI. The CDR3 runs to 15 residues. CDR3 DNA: TGTGCCAGCAGCGCCGGGACTAGCGGGTTCGGGGAGCTGTTTTTT. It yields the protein CASSAGTSGFGELFF.

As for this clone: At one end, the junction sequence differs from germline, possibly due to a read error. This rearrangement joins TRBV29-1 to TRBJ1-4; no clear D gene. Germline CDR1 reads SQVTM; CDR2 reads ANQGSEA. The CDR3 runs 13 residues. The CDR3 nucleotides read TGCAGCGGGACGGAGGGTTCTAACGAAAAACTGTTTTTT. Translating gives CSGTEGSNEKLFF.

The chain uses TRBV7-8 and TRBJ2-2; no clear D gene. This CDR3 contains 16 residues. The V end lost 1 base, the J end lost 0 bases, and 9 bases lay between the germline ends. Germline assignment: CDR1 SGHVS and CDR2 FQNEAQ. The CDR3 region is CASSLVTGSNTGELFF. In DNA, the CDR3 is TGTGCCAGCAGCTTAGTAACGGGCTCGAACACCGGGGAGCTGTTTTTT.

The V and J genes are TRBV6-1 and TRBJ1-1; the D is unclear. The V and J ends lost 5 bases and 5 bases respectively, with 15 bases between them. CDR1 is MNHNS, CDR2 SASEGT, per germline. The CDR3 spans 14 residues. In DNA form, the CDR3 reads TGTGCCAGCAGTCAGCCTTTAAGTGGGACTGAAGCTTTCTTT. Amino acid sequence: CASSQPLSGTEAFF.

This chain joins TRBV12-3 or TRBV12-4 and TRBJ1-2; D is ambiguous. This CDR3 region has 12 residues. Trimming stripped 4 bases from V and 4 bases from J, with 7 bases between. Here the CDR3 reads CASSSYRYGYTF. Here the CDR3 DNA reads TGTGCCAGCAGTTCCTATCGCTATGGCTACACCTTC.

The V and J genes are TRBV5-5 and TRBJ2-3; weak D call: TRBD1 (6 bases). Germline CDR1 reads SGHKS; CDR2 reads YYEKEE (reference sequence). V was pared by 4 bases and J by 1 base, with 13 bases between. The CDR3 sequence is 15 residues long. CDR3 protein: CASSRITGRTDTQYF. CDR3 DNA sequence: TGTGCCAGCAGCCGCATCACAGGGCGCACAGATACGCAGTATTTT.

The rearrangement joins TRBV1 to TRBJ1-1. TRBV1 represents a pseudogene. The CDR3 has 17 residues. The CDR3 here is CTSSQSQPGGVGTEAFF. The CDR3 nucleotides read TGCACCAGCAGCCAATCACAACCGGGGGGGGTTGGCACTGAAGCTTTCTTT.

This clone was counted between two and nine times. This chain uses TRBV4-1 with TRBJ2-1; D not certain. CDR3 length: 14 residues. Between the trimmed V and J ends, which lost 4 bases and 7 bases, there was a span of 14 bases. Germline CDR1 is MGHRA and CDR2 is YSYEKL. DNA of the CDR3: TGCGCCAGCAGCCGGGATCGAGGTGCGAATGAGCAGTTCTTC. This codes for CASSRDRGANEQFF.

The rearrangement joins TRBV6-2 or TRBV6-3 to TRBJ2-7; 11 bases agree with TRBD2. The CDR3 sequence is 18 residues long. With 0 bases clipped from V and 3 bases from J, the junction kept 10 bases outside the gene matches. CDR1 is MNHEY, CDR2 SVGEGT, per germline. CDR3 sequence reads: CASSYSNKLAGEHYEQYF. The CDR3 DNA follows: TGTGCCAGCAGTTACTCAAACAAACTAGCGGGAGAGCACTACGAGCAGTACTTC.

Here the CDR3 DNA reads TGCGCCAGCAGCCAATTGTCCAGAGGGGAAAAACTGTTTTTT. Translated, it gives CASSQLSRGEKLFF. This chain joins TRBV4-1 and TRBJ1-4; D remains ambiguous. The germline V gene has CDR1 MGHRA and CDR2 YSYEKL. V dropped 2 bases and J dropped 8 bases, with 12 bases sitting between them. The CDR3 loop spans 14 amino acids.

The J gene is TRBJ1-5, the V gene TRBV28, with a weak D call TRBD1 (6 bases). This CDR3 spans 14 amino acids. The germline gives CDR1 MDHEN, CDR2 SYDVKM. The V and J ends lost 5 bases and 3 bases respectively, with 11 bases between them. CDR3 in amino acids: CASSKDSYNQPQHF. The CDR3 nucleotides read TGTGCCAGCAGTAAGGACAGCTACAATCAGCCCCAGCATTTT.

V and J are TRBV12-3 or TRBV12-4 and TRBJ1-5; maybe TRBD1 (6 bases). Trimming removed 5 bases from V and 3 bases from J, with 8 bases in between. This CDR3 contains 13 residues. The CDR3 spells CASSPGHNQPQHF. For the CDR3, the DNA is TGTGCCAGCAGTCCGGGACACAATCAGCCCCAGCATTTT.